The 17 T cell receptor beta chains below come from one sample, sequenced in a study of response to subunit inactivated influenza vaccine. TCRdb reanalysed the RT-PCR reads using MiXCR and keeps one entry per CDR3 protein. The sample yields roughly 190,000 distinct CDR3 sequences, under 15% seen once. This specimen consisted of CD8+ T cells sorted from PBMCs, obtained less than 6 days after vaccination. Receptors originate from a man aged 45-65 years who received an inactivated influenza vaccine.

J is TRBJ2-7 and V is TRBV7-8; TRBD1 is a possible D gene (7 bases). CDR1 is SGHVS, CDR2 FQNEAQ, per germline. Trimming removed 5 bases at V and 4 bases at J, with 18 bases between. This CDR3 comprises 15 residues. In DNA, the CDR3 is TGTGCCAGCAGCCAGCTAGCGAGGGGGCTTTACGAGCAGTACTTC. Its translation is CASSQLARGLYEQYF. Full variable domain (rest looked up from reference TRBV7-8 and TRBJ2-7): GAGVSQSPRYKVAKRGQDVALRCDPISGHVSLFWYQQALGQGPEFLTYFQNEAQLDKSGLPSDRFFAERPEGSVSTLKIQRTQQEDSAVYLCASSQLARGLYEQYFGPGTRLTVT.

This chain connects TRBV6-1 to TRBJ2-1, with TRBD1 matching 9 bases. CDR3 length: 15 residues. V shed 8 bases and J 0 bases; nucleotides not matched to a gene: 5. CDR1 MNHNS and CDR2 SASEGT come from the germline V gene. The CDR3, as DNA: TGTGCCAGCGGAAGACAGGGGGACTCCTACAATGAGCAGTTCTTC. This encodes CASGRQGDSYNEQFF.

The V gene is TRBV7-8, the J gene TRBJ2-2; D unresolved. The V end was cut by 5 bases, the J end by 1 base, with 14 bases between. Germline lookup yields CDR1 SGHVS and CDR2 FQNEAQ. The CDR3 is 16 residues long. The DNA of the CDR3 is TGTGCCAGCAGCACCGACGAAGTGTGGAACACCGGGGAGCTGTTTTTT. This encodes CASSTDEVWNTGELFF. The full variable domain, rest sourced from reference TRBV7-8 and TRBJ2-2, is GAGVSQSPRYKVAKRGQDVALRCDPISGHVSLFWYQQALGQGPEFLTYFQNEAQLDKSGLPSDRFFAERPEGSVSTLKIQRTQQEDSAVYLCASSTDEVWNTGELFFGEGSRLTVL.

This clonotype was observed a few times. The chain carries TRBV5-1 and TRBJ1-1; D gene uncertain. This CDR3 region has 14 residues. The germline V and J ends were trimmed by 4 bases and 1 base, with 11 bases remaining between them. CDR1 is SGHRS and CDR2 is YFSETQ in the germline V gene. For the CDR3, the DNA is TGCGCCAGCAGCCCCGCACAGCAGAACACTGAAGCTTTCTTT. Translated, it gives CASSPAQQNTEAFF.

DNA of the CDR3: TGTGCCACCCCCCGGGGTTGGCGAGGAACCGGGGAGCTGTTTTTT. Translation: CATPRGWRGTGELFF. The V and J genes are TRBV21-1 and TRBJ2-2. TRBV21-1 is marked as a pseudogene. The length of the CDR3 is 15 residues.

The CDR3 region has the DNA TGTGCCAGCAGTTCTAACAGCTACTACGAGCAGTACTTC. Protein sequence: CASSSNSYYEQYF. The chain has TRBV12-3 or TRBV12-4 and TRBJ2-7; D not certain. The length of the CDR3 is 13 residues. Trimming stripped 4 bases from V and 3 bases from J, with 10 bases between.

The CDR3 reads CASSYPGQGGTGANVLTF. The CDR3 DNA reads TGTGCCAGCAGTTACCCAGGACAGGGGGGAACTGGGGCCAACGTCCTGACTTTC. The gene calls are TRBV6-2 or TRBV6-3 and TRBJ2-6; TRBD1 aligns across 10 bases. Germline loops: CDR1 MNHEY, CDR2 SVGEGT. This CDR3 contains 18 residues. Losses at the gene ends were 2 bases for V and 2 bases for J; bases not matched to a gene: 6.

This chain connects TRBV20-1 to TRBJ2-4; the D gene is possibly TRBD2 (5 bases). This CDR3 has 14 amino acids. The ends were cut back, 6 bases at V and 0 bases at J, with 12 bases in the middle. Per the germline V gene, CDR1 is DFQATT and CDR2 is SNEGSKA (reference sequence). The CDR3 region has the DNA TGCAGTGCCGGGGATCTACTAGCCAAAAACATTCAGTACTTC. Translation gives CSAGDLLAKNIQYF.

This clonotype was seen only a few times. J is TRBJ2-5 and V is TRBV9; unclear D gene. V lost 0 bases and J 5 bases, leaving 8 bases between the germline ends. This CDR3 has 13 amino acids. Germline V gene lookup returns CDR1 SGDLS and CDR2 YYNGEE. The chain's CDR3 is CASSVALKETQYF. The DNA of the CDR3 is TGTGCCAGCAGCGTAGCTTTAAAGGAGACCCAGTACTTC. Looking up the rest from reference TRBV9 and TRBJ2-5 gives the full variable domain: DSGVTQTPKHLITATGQRVTLRCSPRSGDLSVYWYQQSLDQGLQFLIQYYNGEERAKGNILERFSAQQFPDLHSELNLSSLELGDSALYFCASSVALKETQYFGPGTRLLVL.

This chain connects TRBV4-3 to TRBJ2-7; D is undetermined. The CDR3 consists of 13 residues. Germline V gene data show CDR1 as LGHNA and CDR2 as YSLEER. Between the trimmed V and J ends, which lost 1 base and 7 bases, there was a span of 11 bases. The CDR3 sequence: CASSQVLVGEQYF. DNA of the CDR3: TGCGCCAGCAGCCAAGTATTGGTTGGAGAGCAGTACTTC.

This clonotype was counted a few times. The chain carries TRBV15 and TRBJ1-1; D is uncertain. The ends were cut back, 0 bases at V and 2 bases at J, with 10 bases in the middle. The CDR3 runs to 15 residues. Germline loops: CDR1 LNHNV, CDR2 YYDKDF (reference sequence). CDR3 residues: CATSRDLRINTEAFF. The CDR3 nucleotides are TGTGCCACCAGCAGAGATCTACGGATTAACACTGAAGCTTTCTTT.

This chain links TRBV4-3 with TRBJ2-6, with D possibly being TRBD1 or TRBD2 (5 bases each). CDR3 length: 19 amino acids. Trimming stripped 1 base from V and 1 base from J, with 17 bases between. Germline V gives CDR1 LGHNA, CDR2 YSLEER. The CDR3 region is CASSQAWGRLKSGANVLTF. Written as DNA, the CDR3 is TGCGCCAGCAGCCAAGCGTGGGGGAGATTAAAGTCTGGGGCCAACGTCCTGACTTTC.

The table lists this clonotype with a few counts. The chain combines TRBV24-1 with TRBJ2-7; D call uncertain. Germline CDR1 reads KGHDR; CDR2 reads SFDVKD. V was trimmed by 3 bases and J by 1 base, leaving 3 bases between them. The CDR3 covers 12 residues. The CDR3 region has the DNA TGTGCCACCAGTGATGGGTCCTACGAGCAGTACTTC. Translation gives CATSDGSYEQYF.

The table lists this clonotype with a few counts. The CDR3 reads CSAGLAVNTYNEQFF. CDR3 nucleotides: TGCAGTGCTGGACTAGCGGTGAATACCTACAATGAGCAGTTCTTC. The chain combines TRBV20-1 with TRBJ2-1; 10 nucleotides align to TRBD2. J lost 2 bases, V lost 5 bases, and 6 bases had no gene match. Germline V gene sequence: CDR1 DFQATT, CDR2 SNEGSKA (reference sequence). This CDR3 is built from 15 residues.

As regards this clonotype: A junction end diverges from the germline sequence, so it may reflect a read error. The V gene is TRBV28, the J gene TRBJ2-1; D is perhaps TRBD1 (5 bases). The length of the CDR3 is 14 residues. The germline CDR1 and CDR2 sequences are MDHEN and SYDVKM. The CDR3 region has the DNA TGTGCCAGCAGTAAGACAGCCTCCAACAATGAGCAGTTCTTC. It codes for CASSKTASNNEQFF.

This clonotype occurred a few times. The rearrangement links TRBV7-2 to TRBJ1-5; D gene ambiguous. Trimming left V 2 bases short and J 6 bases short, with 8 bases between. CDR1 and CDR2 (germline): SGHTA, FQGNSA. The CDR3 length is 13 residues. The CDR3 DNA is TGTGCCAGCAGCTTATATTTGGTTCAGCCCCAGCATTTT. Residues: CASSLYLVQPQHF.

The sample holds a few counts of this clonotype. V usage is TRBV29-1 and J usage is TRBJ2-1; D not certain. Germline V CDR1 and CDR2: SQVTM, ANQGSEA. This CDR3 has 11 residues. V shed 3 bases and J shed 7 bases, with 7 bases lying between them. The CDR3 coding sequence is TGCAGCGTTGAGTCGGGTAATGAGCAGTTCTTC. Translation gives CSVESGNEQFF.